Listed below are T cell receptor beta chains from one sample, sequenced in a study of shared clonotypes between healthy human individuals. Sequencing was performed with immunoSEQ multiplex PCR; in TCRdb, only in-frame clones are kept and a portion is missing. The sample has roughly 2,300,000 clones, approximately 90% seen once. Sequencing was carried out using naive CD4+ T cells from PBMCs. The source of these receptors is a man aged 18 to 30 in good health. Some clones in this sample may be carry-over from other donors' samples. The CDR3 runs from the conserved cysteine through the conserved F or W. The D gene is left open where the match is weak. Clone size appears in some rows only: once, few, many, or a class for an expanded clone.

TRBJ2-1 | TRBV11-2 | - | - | CASRNTMFHEQFF | TGTGCCAGCAGAAATACGATGTTCCATGAGCAGTTCTTC
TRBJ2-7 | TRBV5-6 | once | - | CASSPGDWGEQYF | TGTGCCAGCAGCCCAGGGGATTGGGGCGAGCAGTACTTC
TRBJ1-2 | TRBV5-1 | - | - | CASSSDPQAVDGYTF | TGCGCCAGCAGCTCCGACCCCCAGGCGGTGGACGGCTACACCTTC
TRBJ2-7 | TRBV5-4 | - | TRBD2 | CASSLGSGAARVGEQYF | TGTGCCAGCAGCTTGGGTAGCGGGGCCGCGAGGGTAGGCGAGCAGTACTTC
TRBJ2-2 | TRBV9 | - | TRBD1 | CASSAGQGWELFF | TGTGCCAGCAGCGCCGGACAGGGTTGGGAGCTGTTTTTT
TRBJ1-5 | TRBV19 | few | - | CASSLTPDQPQHF | TGTGCCAGTAGTCTGACCCCGGACCAGCCCCAGCATTTT
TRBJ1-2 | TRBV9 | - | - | CASSVVTGYGYTF | TGTGCCAGCAGCGTAGTAACAGGGTATGGCTACACCTTC
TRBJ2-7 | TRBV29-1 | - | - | CSVNQSPYEQYF | TGCAGCGTTAACCAAAGTCCCTACGAGCAGTACTTC
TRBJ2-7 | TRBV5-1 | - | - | CASSPAAGPTYEQYF | TGCGCCAGCAGCCCCGCCGCAGGGCCCACCTACGAGCAGTACTTC
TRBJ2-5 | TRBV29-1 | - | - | CSVVGLARKTQYF | TGCAGCGTTGTTGGGCTAGCGCGAAAGACCCAGTACTTC
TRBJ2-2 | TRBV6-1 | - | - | CASREQGSPNTGELFF | TGTGCCAGCAGGGAACAGGGAAGCCCGAACACCGGGGAGCTGTTTTTT
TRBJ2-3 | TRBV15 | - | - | CATSRRVSLASDTQYF | TGTGCCACCAGCAGACGGGTGTCTCTTGCCTCAGATACGCAGTATTTT
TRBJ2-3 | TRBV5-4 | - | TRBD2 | CASSEGTSGFTDTQYF | TGTGCCAGCAGCGAGGGGACTAGCGGGTTCACAGATACGCAGTATTTT
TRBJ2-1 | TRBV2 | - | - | CASSIQSRNEQFF | TGTGCCAGCAGTATACAGAGCCGGAATGAGCAGTTCTTC
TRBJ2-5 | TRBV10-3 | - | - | CAISEIGGGKGQETQYF | TGTGCCATCAGTGAGATTGGAGGGGGAAAGGGGCAAGAGACCCAGTACTTC
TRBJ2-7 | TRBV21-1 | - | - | CASSKLGVGYEQYF | TGTGCCAGCAGCAAATTAGGTGTTGGCTACGAGCAGTACTTC
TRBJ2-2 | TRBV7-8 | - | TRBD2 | CASSLTGTRNTGELFF | TGTGCCAGCAGCTTGACCGGGACTAGAAACACCGGGGAGCTGTTTTTT
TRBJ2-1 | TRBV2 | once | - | CASSKTRDGPYNEQFF | TGTGCCAGCAGTAAAACCCGGGACGGACCCTACAATGAGCAGTTCTTC
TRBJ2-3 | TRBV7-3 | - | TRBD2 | CASSLSYGGLAGEITSTDTQYF | TGTGCCAGCAGCTTAAGTTATGGGGGACTAGCGGGAGAGATTACTAGCACAGATACGCAGTATTTT
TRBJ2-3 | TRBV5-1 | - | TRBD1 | CASSSGTGFTDTQYF | TGCGCCAGCAGCTCCGGGACAGGGTTCACAGATACGCAGTATTTT
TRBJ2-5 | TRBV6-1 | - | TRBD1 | CASRQGARETQYF | TGTGCCAGCAGGCAGGGGGCTAGAGAGACCCAGTACTTC
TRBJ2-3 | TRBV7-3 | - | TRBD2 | CASSPYGTSGRAGADTQYF | TGTGCCAGCAGCCCGTACGGGACTAGCGGGAGGGCCGGAGCAGATACGCAGTATTTT
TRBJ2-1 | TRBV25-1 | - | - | CASSGQRSSANEQFF | TGTGCCAGCAGTGGACAGAGGAGTAGTGCCAATGAGCAGTTCTTC
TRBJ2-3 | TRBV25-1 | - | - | CASRESGIQTTQYF | TGTGCCAGCAGGGAGTCAGGTATTCAGACAACGCAGTATTTT
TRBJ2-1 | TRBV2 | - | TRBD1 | CATLPGQGFFGGNEQFF | TGTGCGACTCTCCCGGGACAGGGTTTTTTCGGGGGCAATGAGCAGTTCTTC
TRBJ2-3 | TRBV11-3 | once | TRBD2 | CASSLGLAGVDTQYF | TGTGCCAGCAGCCTGGGACTAGCGGGAGTAGATACGCAGTATTTT
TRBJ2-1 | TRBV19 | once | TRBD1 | CASSNTGGRGDEQFF | TGTGCCAGTAGCAACACAGGGGGCCGGGGCGATGAGCAGTTCTTC
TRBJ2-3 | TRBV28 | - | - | CASSTRPTVPDTQYF | TGTGCCAGCAGTACTCGGCCGACAGTACCAGATACGCAGTATTTT
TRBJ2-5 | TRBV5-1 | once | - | CASSSRLLGGAETQYF | TGCGCCAGCAGCTCCCGACTCCTCGGGGGAGCAGAGACCCAGTACTTC
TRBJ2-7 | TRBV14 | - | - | CASSRDLTDEQYF | TGTGCCAGCAGCCGGGACCTCACCGACGAGCAGTACTTC
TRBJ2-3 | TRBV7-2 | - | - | CASSFSRPVADTQYF | TGTGCCAGCAGCTTCTCACGTCCAGTGGCAGATACGCAGTATTTT
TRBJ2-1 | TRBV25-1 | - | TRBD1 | CASTPGGQYNEQFF | TGTGCCAGCACCCCAGGGGGACAGTACAATGAGCAGTTCTTC
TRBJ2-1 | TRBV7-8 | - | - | CASSKRAYNEQFF | TGTGCCAGCAGTAAGCGGGCTTACAATGAGCAGTTCTTC
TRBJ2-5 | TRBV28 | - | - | CASSSISQETQYF | TGTGCCAGCAGTTCCATCAGCCAAGAGACCCAGTACTTC
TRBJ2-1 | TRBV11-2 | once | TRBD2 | CASSPSGTPYNEQFF | TGTGCCAGCAGCCCCAGCGGGACCCCCTACAATGAGCAGTTCTTC
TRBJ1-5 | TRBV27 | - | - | CASSFDSRGGSNQPQHF | TGTGCCAGCAGTTTTGATTCCCGAGGAGGAAGCAATCAGCCCCAGCATTTT
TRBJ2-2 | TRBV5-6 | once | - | CASSSGTANTGELFF | TGTGCCAGCAGCTCCGGGACTGCGAACACCGGGGAGCTGTTTTTT
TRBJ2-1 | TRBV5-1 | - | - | CASSTGTYNEQFF | TGCGCCAGCAGCACAGGGACCTACAATGAGCAGTTCTTC
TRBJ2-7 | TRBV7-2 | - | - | CASSSRGLAAYEQYF | TGTGCCAGCAGCTCCCGAGGGCTAGCAGCCTACGAGCAGTACTTC
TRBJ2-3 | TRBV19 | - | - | CASSIDSLSTDTQYF | TGTGCCAGTAGTATCGACAGCTTATCCACAGATACGCAGTATTTT
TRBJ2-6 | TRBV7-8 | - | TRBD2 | CASSKRLAGLSGANVLTF | TGTGCCAGCAGCAAAAGACTAGCGGGCCTCTCTGGGGCCAACGTCCTGACTTTC
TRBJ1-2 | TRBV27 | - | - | CASSSRVSLGYGYTF | TGTGCCAGCAGTTCCAGGGTTAGCCTGGGGTATGGCTACACCTTC
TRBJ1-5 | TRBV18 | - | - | CASSREGGNQPQHF | TGTGCCAGCTCACGGGAGGGTGGCAATCAGCCCCAGCATTTT
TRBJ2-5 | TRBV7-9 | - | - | CASSDWGATLQETQYF | TGTGCCAGCAGCGATTGGGGGGCTACACTTCAAGAGACCCAGTACTTC
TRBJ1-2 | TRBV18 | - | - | CASSPSGPPGYYGYTF | TGTGCCAGCTCACCATCTGGCCCCCCAGGGTACTATGGCTACACCTTC
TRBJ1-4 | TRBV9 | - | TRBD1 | CASSVGTGWGEKLFF | TGTGCCAGCAGCGTAGGGACAGGGTGGGGTGAAAAACTGTTTTTT
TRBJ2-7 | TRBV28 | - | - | CASKDEFKPYEQYF | TGTGCCAGCAAGGACGAGTTCAAGCCCTACGAGCAGTACTTC
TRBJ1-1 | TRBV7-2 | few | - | CASSLGVGTEAFF | TGTGCCAGCAGCTTGGGGGTGGGCACTGAAGCTTTCTTT
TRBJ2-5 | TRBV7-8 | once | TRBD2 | CASSPIAGGETQYF | TGTGCCAGCAGCCCTATAGCGGGAGGAGAGACCCAGTACTTC
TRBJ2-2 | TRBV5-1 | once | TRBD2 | CASSLALGGTNTGELFF | TGCGCCAGCAGCTTGGCCCTCGGGGGGACGAACACCGGGGAGCTGTTTTTT
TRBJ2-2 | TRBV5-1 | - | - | CASSLGGGDNTGELFF | TGCGCCAGCAGCTTGGGTGGTGGGGATAACACCGGGGAGCTGTTTTTT
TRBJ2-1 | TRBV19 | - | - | CASSPNSLRQFF | TGTGCCAGTAGTCCGAACTCGTTAAGGCAGTTCTTC
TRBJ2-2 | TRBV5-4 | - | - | CASSLRRLAGYTGELFF | TGTGCCAGCAGCTTGCGACGCTTGGCTGGATACACCGGGGAGCTGTTTTTT